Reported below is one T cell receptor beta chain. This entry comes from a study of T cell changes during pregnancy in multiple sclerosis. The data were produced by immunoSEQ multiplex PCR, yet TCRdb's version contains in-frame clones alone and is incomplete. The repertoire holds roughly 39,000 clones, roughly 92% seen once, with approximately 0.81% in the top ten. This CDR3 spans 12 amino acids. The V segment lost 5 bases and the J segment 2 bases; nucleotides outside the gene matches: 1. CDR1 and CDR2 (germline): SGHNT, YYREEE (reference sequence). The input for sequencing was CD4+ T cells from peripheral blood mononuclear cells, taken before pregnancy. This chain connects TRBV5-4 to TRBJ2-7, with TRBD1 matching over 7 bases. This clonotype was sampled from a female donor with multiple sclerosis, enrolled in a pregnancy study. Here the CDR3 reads CASSGQAYEQYF. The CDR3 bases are TGTGCCAGCAGTGGACAGGCCTACGAGCAGTACTTC.